A single sample is the source of the 21 T cell receptor beta chains below, sequenced in a study of Ad26.COV2.S vaccination and SARS-CoV-2 variants. Measured with immunoSEQ multiplex PCR; TCRdb has only the in-frame clones, and not every one. The sample carries some 320,000 clones, around four fifths recorded once. Noted treatment: roughly 20 received Ad26.COV2.S at low or high dose, single or two shots; 5 received placebo; per-sample allocation not given. Repertoires come from day 63 after the first vaccine or placebo injection. The sample consisted of peripheral blood, taken in a trial of Ad26.COV2.S vaccine versus placebo. These receptors were obtained from a person between 18 and 59 years old who received the Ad26.COV2.S COVID-19 vaccine or a placebo.

V is TRBV5-1 and J is TRBJ1-1; D is undetermined. Germline loops: CDR1 SGHRS, CDR2 YFSETQ. The CDR3 extends over 14 amino acids. Trimming removed 3 bases from V and 0 bases from J, with 9 bases in between. The CDR3 region has the DNA TGCGCCAGCAGCTACGACGGATTGAACACTGAAGCTTTCTTT. Translated: CASSYDGLNTEAFF.

The genes are TRBV18 and TRBJ1-2; 9 bases match TRBD1. Losses at the gene ends were 5 bases for V and 3 bases for J; bases not matched to a gene: 7. Germline V gene sequence: CDR1 KGHSH, CDR2 LQKENI. The CDR3 spans 15 residues. CDR3 bases: TGTGCCAGCTCAACAGGGGACAGGGAGGACTATGGCTACACCTTC. Protein product: CASSTGDREDYGYTF.

This clone turned up a few times. This chain connects TRBV12-3 or TRBV12-4 to TRBJ1-2, with TRBD1 as a possible D gene (6 bases). V was trimmed by 6 bases and J by 2 bases, leaving 10 bases between them. This CDR3 is built from 13 residues. CDR3 in DNA: TGTGCCAGCAGGGTACAGGGCAACTATGGCTACACCTTC. Its protein is CASRVQGNYGYTF.

The gene calls are TRBV30 and TRBJ1-3, with TRBD1 as a possible D gene (5 bases). V was clipped by 2 bases and J by 2 bases, with 13 bases between them. The germline V gene encodes CDR1 GTSNPN and CDR2 SVGIG (reference sequence). The CDR3 extends over 15 amino acids. The CDR3 sequence is CAWSYAGGTGNTIYF. The CDR3 region has the DNA TGTGCCTGGAGTTACGCCGGGGGGACTGGAAACACCATATATTTT.

V and J are TRBV7-2 and TRBJ1-6; 10 nucleotides match TRBD1. Germline loops: CDR1 SGHTA, CDR2 FQGNSA. The J segment lost 9 bases and the V segment lost 6 bases, leaving 11 bases of the junction unmatched. CDR3 size: 16 residues. The CDR3 DNA reads as TGTGCCAGCAGACGGGGGACAGGGGATATCGGTTCACCCCTCCACTTT. This encodes CASRRGTGDIGSPLHF.

This clone occurred once. J is TRBJ2-3 and V is TRBV10-3; 15 bases are shared with TRBD2. Trimming at V came to 6 bases and at J to 2 bases, leaving 6 bases not matched to a gene. The CDR3 loop spans 17 amino acids. The germline V gene has CDR1 ENHRY and CDR2 SYGVKD. CDR3 loop: CAIRNGLAGGLTDTQYF. CDR3 coding DNA: TGTGCCATCAGAAATGGACTAGCGGGGGGGCTCACAGATACGCAGTATTTT.

The V and J genes are TRBV27 and TRBJ1-1; no reliable D call. The length of the CDR3 is 15 residues. Germline values: CDR1 MNHEY, CDR2 SMNVEV (reference sequence). V lost 0 bases to trimming and J lost 0 bases, with 8 bases between them. As DNA, the CDR3 is TGTGCCAGCAGTTTATCCGGAAGTATGAACACTGAAGCTTTCTTT. Translation: CASSLSGSMNTEAFF.

The V gene is TRBV7-3, the J gene TRBJ2-1; D is unresolved. V was pared by 5 bases and J by 0 bases, with 11 bases between. In germline, CDR1 is SGHTA, CDR2 FQGTGA. The CDR3 consists of 15 residues. CDR3 protein: CASSPQQSSYNEQFF. The CDR3 nucleotides are TGTGCCAGCAGCCCCCAGCAGAGCTCCTACAATGAGCAGTTCTTC.

The chain joins TRBV5-6 to TRBJ2-5, with D maybe TRBD2 (6 bases). Germline V gene sequence: CDR1 SGHDT, CDR2 YYEEEE. The CDR3 is 15 residues long. Trimming left V 3 bases short and J 0 bases short, with 12 bases between. The CDR3 sequence: CASSSASGDQETQYF. The CDR3 DNA is TGTGCCAGCAGCTCCGCGTCGGGGGACCAAGAGACCCAGTACTTC.

The rearrangement uses TRBV6-1 and TRBJ1-2; D call uncertain. The ends were cut back, 3 bases at V and 2 bases at J, with 13 bases in the middle. The CDR3 loop spans 15 amino acids. Per the germline V gene, CDR1 is MNHNS and CDR2 is SASEGT. The DNA of the CDR3 is TGTGCCAGCAGTGATGTGCGGAGGTTAAACTATGGCTACACCTTC. Protein: CASSDVRRLNYGYTF.

As regards this clone: Other DNA sequences from this sample encode an identical CDR3 as well. V is TRBV6-5 and J is TRBJ2-6; TRBD2 might be the D (5 bases). The CDR3 contains 15 residues. CDR1 MNHEY and CDR2 SVGAGI come from the germline V gene. Trimming removed 2 bases at V and 0 bases at J, with 5 bases between. The CDR3 spells CASSYRGSGANVLTF. CDR3 sequence (DNA): TGTGCCAGCAGTTACCGGGGCTCTGGGGCCAACGTCCTGACTTTC.

The chain recombines TRBV5-1 with TRBJ2-3; 11 bases are shared with TRBD2. Trimming took 2 bases from V and 0 from J; bases not matched to a gene: 5. This CDR3 contains 17 residues. Germline V lookup: CDR1 SGHRS, CDR2 YFSETQ. The CDR3 region is CASSLASGGLSTDTQYF. The CDR3 DNA reads TGCGCCAGCAGCTTAGCTAGCGGGGGGCTCAGCACAGATACGCAGTATTTT.

This chain uses TRBV5-4 with TRBJ2-3; no reliable D call. This CDR3 spans 18 amino acids. Germline V gives CDR1 SGHNT, CDR2 YYREEE (reference sequence). V gave up 2 bases and J gave up 0 bases, with 19 bases separating them. The CDR3 region is CASSFPGPPKGSTDTQYF. The CDR3 bases are TGTGCCAGCAGCTTCCCCGGGCCCCCAAAAGGGAGCACAGATACGCAGTATTTT.

This rearrangement joins TRBV5-5 to TRBJ2-2; unclear D gene. Trimming cost V 4 bases and J 2 bases, with 3 bases left between them. The CDR3 has 12 residues. The V gene's germline CDR1 is SGHKS and CDR2 YYEKEE (reference sequence). As DNA, the CDR3 is TGTGCCAGCAGCCCTAACACCGGGGAGCTGTTTTTT. It specifies CASSPNTGELFF.

The chain uses TRBV5-4 and TRBJ2-7; no clear D gene. Trimming took 6 bases from V and 3 from J, leaving 16 bases between them. CDR3 length equals 14 residues. The V gene's germline CDR1 is SGHNT and CDR2 YYREEE (reference sequence). In DNA form, the CDR3 reads TGTGCCAGCAAGGCGGATTATGGCAGCTACGAGCAGTACTTC. Protein: CASKADYGSYEQYF.

The chain combines TRBV10-1 with TRBJ1-6, with D hard to call. V lost 9 bases to trimming and J lost 0 bases, with 21 bases between them. The CDR3 is made up of 18 amino acids. Germline lookup yields CDR1 WNHNN and CDR2 SYGVQD (reference sequence). The DNA of the CDR3 is TGCGCCAGATTCGGGAGGTTGGGAGGCGGCTCCTATAATTCACCCCTCCACTTT. Translated: CARFGRLGGGSYNSPLHF.

The chain joins TRBV5-6 to TRBJ2-3, with 8 bases that match TRBD1. Germline V lookup: CDR1 SGHDT, CDR2 YYEEEE. The CDR3 length is 15 residues. V trimming: 4 bases; J trimming: 3 bases; junction bases outside the gene matches: 7. In nucleotides, the CDR3 is TGTGCCAGCAGCACGACAGGGGTGTGGACAGATACGCAGTATTTT. Its protein product is CASSTTGVWTDTQYF.

The CDR3 here is CASSGEQGFISPLHF. CDR3 in DNA: TGTGCCAGCAGCGGGGAACAGGGGTTCATCTCACCCCTCCACTTT. V is TRBV9 and J is TRBJ1-6, with TRBD1 matching 7 bases. Germline loops: CDR1 SGDLS, CDR2 YYNGEE. The CDR3 spans 15 residues. J was trimmed by 10 bases and V by 3 bases; bases with no gene match: 10.

The chain couples TRBV12-5 to TRBJ1-2; D perhaps matches TRBD1 (5 bases). The CDR3 consists of 15 residues. V was cut by 4 bases and J by 8 bases, with 20 bases left in between. Germline CDR1 is LGHNT and CDR2 is FRNRAP. CDR3 region: CASGSPTRVVGGYTF. For the CDR3, the DNA is TGTGCTAGTGGTTCGCCCACCAGGGTGGTAGGGGGCTACACCTTC.

This sequence joins TRBV28 and TRBJ1-2; possibly TRBD1 for D (6 bases). This CDR3 spans 12 amino acids. V was trimmed by 6 bases and J by 4 bases, leaving 9 bases between them. The germline V gene encodes CDR1 MDHEN and CDR2 SYDVKM. CDR3 protein: CASRGGFYGYTF. CDR3 bases: TGTGCCAGCAGAGGGGGGTTCTATGGCTACACCTTC.

The rearrangement joins TRBV3-1 (or the pseudogene TRBV3-2) to TRBJ2-3; the match to TRBD2 covers 12 bases. The junction had 1 base not matched to a gene; V was cut back by 1 base and J by 5 bases. Germline V gene lookup returns CDR1 LGHDT and CDR2 YNNKEL (reference sequence). CDR3 length: 15 amino acids. Written as DNA, the CDR3 is TGTGCCAGCAGCCAAGGACTAGCGGGGGAAGATACGCAGTATTTT. This translates into CASSQGLAGEDTQYF.